The clone carrying this T cell receptor (beta chain) has a handful of counts. What it binds is unknown. Trimming removed 2 bases from V and 13 bases from J, with 8 bases in between. This CDR3 region has 10 residues. The germline V gene has CDR1 SNHLY and CDR2 FYNNEI. The data were taken from a study of STAT5B mutations in CD4+ large granular lymphocyte leukemia. Study-wide findings and caveats: CD4-sorted patient repertoires seemed more clonal than healthy CD4+ repertoires.

This was a survey-level run. The data were produced by immunoSEQ multiplex PCR, yet TCRdb's version contains in-frame clones alone and is incomplete. The sample includes tens of thousands of clones, 78% of them seen just once. The V and J genes are TRBV2 and TRBJ1-2; D is ambiguous. The source material was CD4+ T cells from blood buffy coats. The source is a human donor in good health. CDR3 nucleotides: TGTGCCAGCAGTGAAACGGCAGTCACCTTC. Translated, it gives CASSETAVTF.